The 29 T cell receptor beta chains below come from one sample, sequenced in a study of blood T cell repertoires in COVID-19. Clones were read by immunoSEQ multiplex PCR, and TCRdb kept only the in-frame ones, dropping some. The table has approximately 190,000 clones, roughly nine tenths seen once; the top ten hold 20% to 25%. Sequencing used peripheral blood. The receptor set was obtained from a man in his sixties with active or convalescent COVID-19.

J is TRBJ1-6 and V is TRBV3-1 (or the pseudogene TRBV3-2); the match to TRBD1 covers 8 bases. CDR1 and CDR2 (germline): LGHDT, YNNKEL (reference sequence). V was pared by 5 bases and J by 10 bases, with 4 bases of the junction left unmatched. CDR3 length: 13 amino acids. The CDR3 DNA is TGTGCCAGCAGCTCGGACAGGGCGTCACCCCTCCACTTT. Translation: CASSSDRASPLHF.

The CDR3 protein is CASISGGGYGYTF. Written as DNA, the CDR3 is TGTGCCAGCATCTCGGGGGGTGGCTATGGCTACACCTTC. The chain links TRBV28 to TRBJ1-2, with D perhaps matching TRBD1 (5 bases). Looked up from germline, CDR1 is MDHEN and CDR2 is SYDVKM. The CDR3 has 13 amino acids. V lost 7 bases, J lost 4 bases, and 13 bases lay in between.

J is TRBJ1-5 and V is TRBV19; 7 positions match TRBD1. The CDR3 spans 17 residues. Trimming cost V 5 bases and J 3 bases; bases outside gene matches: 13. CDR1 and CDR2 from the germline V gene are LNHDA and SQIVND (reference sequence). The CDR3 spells CASSLTRQGIFNQPQHF. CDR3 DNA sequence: TGTGCCAGTAGTCTCACTCGACAGGGAATCTTCAATCAGCCCCAGCATTTT.

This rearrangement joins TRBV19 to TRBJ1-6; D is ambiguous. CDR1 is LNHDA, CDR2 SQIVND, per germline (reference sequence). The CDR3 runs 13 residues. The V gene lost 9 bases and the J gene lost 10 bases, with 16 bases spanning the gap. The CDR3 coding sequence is TGTGCCAGCAGTGACGGGCCGGGATCACCCCTCCACTTT. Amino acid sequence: CASSDGPGSPLHF.

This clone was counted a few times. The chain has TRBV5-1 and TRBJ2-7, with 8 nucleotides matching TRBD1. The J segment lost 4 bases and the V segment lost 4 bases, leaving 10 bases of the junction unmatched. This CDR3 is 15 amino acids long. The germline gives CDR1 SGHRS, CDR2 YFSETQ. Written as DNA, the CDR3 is TGCGCCAGCAGCGCAGGACGGGACAGGAGATACGAGCAGTACTTC. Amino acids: CASSAGRDRRYEQYF. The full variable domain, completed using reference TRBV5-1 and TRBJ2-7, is KAGVTQTPRYLIKTRGQQVTLSCSPISGHRSVSWYQQTPGQGLQFLFEYFSETQRNKGNFPGRFSGRQFSNSRSEMNVSTLELGDSALYLCASSAGRDRRYEQYFGPGTRLTVT.

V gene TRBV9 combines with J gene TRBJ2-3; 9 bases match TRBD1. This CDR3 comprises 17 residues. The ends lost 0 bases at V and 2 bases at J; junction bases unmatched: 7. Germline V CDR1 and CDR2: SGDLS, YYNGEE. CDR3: CASSVGADRGSTDTQYF. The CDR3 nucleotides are TGTGCCAGCAGCGTAGGGGCGGACAGGGGTTCCACAGATACGCAGTATTTT.

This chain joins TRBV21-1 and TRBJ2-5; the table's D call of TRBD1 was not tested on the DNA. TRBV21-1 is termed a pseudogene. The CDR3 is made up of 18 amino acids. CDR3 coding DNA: TGTGCCAGCAGCGCCTTGAACCGGGACAGGGGAGTCGAAGAGACCCAGTACTTC. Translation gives CASSALNRDRGVEETQYF.

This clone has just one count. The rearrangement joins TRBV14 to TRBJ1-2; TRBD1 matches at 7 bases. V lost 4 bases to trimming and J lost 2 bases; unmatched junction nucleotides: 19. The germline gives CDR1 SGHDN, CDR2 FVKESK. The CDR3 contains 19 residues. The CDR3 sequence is CASSPAPGKGAPGNYGYTF. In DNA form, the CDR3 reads TGTGCCAGCAGCCCTGCCCCCGGGAAGGGGGCCCCTGGAAACTATGGCTACACCTTC.

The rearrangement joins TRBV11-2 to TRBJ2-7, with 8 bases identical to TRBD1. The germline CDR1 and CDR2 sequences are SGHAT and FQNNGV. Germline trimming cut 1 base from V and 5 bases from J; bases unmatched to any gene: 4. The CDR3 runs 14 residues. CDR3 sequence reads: CASSLVPGGHEQYF. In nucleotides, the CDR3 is TGTGCCAGCAGCTTAGTCCCAGGGGGCCACGAGCAGTACTTC.

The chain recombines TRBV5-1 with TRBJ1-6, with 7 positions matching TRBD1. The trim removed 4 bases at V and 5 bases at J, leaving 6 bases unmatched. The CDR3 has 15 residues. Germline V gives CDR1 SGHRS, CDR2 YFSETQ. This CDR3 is CASSRGQGDNSPLHF. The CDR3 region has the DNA TGCGCCAGCAGCCGGGGGCAGGGGGATAATTCACCCCTCCACTTT. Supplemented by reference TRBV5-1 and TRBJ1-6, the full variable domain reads KAGVTQTPRYLIKTRGQQVTLSCSPISGHRSVSWYQQTPGQGLQFLFEYFSETQRNKGNFPGRFSGRQFSNSRSEMNVSTLELGDSALYLCASSRGQGDNSPLHFGNGTRLTVT.

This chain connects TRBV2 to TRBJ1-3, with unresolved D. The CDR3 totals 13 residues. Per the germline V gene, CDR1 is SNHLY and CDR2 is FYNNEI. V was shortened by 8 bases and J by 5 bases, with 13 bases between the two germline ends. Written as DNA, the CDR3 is TGTGCCAGCGGTAACGTTGGCCGAAACACCATATATTTT. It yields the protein CASGNVGRNTIYF.

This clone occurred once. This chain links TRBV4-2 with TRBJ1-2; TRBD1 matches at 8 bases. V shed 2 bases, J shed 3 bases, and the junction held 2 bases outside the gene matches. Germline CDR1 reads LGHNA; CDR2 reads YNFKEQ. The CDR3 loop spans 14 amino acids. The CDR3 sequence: CASSQQGADYGYTF. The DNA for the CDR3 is TGTGCCAGCAGCCAACAGGGGGCCGACTATGGCTACACCTTC.

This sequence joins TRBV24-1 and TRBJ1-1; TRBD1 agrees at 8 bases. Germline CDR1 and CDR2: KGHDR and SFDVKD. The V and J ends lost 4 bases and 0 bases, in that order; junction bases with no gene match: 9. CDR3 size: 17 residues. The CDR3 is CATSELQGGNMNTEAFF. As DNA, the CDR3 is TGTGCCACCAGTGAGTTACAGGGGGGCAACATGAACACTGAAGCTTTCTTT.

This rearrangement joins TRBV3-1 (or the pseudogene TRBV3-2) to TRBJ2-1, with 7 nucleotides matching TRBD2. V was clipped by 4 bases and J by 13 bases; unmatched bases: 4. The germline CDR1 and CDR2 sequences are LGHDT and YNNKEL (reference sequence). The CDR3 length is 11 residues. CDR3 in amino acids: CASSPGTTQFF. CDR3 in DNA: TGTGCCAGCAGCCCGGGGACTACCCAGTTCTTC.

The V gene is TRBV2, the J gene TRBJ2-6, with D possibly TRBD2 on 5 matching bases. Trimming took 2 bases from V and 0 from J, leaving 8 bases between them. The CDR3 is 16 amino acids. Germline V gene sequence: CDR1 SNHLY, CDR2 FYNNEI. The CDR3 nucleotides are TGTGCCAGCAGTGAAAGGGAGACCTCTGGGGCCAACGTCCTGACTTTC. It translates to CASSERETSGANVLTF.

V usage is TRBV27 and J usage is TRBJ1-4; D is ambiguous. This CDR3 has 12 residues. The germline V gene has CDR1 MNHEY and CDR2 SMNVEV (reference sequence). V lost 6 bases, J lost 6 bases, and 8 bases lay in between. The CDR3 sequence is CASSGVDEKLFF. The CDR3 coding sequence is TGTGCCAGCAGCGGTGTTGATGAAAAACTGTTTTTT.

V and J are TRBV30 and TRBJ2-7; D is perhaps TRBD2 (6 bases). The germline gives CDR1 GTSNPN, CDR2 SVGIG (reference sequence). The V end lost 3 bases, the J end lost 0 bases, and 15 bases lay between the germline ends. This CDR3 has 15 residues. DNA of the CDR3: TGTGCCTGGAGCTACGGCGGGGCGAGCTCCTACGAGCAGTACTTC. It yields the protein CAWSYGGASSYEQYF.

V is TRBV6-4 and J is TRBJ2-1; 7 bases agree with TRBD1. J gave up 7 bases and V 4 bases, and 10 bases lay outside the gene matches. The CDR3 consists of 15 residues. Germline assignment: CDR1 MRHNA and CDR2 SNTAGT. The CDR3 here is CASSVREARGNEQFF. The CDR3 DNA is TGTGCCAGCAGTGTTCGGGAAGCCAGGGGGAATGAGCAGTTCTTC.

The CDR3 sequence: CASSLLASGGSSFNYEQYF. The CDR3 region has the DNA TGTGCCAGCAGCTTATTGGCTAGCGGGGGATCCTCCTTTAACTACGAGCAGTACTTC. V and J are TRBV7-2 and TRBJ2-7; the match to TRBD2 covers 10 bases. The CDR3 covers 19 residues. Germline-derived CDR1 and CDR2 are SGHTA and FQGNSA. Trimming took 2 bases from V and 3 from J; bases not matched to a gene: 16.

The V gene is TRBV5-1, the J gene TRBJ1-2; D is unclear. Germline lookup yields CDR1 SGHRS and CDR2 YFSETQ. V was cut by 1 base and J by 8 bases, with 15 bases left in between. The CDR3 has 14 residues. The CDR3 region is CASSLFLGGEGYTF. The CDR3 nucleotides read TGCGCCAGCAGCTTGTTCCTGGGAGGCGAGGGCTACACCTTC.

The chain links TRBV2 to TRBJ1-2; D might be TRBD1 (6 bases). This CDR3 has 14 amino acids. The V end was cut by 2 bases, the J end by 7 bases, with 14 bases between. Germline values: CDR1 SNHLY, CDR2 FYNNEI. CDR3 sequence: CASSERRGAGGYTF. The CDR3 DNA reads TGTGCCAGCAGTGAACGCAGGGGCGCCGGTGGCTACACCTTC. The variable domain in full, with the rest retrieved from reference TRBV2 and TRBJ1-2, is EPEVTQTPSHQVTQMGQEVILRCVPISNHLYFYWYRQILGQKVEFLVSFYNNEISEKSEIFDDQFSVERPDGSNFTLKIRSTKLEDSAMYFCASSERRGAGGYTFGSGTRLTVV.

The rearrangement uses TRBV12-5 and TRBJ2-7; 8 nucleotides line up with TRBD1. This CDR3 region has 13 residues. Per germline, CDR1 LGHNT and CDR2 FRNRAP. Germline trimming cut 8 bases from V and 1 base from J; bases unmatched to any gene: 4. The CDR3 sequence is CASNRGSSYEQYF. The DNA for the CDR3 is TGTGCTAGTAACAGGGGGAGTTCCTACGAGCAGTACTTC.

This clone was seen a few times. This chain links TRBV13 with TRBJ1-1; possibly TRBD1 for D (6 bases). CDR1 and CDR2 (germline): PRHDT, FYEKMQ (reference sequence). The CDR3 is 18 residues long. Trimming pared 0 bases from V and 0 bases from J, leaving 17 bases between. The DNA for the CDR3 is TGTGCCAGCAGCTTAGGCACAGGGAGCTTAATGATGAACACTGAAGCTTTCTTT. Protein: CASSLGTGSLMMNTEAFF.

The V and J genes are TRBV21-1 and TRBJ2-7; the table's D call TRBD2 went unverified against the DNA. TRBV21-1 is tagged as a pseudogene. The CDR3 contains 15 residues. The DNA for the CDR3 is TGTGCCAGCAGCGCGTACCGGGAGGAGTCCTACGAGCAGTACTTC. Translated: CASSAYREESYEQYF.

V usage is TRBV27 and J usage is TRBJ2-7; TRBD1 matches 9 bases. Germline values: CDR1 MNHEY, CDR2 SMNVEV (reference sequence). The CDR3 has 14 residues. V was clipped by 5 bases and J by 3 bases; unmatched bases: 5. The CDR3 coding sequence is TGTGCCAGCAGTCCTTGGGACAGGGTCTACGAGCAGTACTTC. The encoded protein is CASSPWDRVYEQYF.

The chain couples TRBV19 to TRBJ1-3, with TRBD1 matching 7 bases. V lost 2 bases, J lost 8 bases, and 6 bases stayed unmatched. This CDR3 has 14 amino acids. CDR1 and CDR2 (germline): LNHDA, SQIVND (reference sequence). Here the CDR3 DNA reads TGTGCCAGTAGTATAAGAGGGGGCCCAGACACCATATATTTT. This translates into CASSIRGGPDTIYF.

The CDR3 DNA reads as TGTGCCAGCAGTCAGGACAATGGGAACACCATATATTTT. It specifies CASSQDNGNTIYF. The chain couples TRBV2 to TRBJ1-3; possible D gene TRBD1, 5 bases. Germline lookup yields CDR1 SNHLY and CDR2 FYNNEI. The CDR3 extends over 13 amino acids. The germline V and J ends were trimmed by 5 bases and 7 bases, with 12 bases remaining between them.

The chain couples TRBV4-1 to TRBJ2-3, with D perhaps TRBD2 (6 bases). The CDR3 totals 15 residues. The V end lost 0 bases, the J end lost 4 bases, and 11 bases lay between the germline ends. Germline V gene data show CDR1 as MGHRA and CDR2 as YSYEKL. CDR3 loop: CASSQDGRGADTQYF. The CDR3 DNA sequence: TGCGCCAGCAGCCAAGATGGGCGGGGAGCAGATACGCAGTATTTT.

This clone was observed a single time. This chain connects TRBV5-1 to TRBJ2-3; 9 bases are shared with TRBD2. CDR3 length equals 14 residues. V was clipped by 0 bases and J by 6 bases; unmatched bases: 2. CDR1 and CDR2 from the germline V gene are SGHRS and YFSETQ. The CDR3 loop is CASSLDLAGDTQYF. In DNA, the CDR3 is TGCGCCAGCAGCTTGGACCTAGCGGGGGATACGCAGTATTTT.